This T cell receptor beta chain is from a study of vaccination and CD4 T cells after COVID-19. The germline gives CDR1 DFQATT, CDR2 SNEGSKA (reference sequence). The J segment lost 9 bases and the V segment lost 5 bases, leaving 13 bases of the junction unmatched. The CDR3 is 14 amino acids. A remark on this clonotype: Its antigen is still unknown.

Treatment given: approximately 11-day PBMC culture with coronavirus spike peptide pools or control peptides (ViraFEST assay). Once peptide pools had expanded antigen-specific T cells, ViraFEST sequenced TCRs. Researchers used the Oncomine TCR Beta short-read assay to sequence DNA from cultured CD4+ T cells. Someone extracted genomic DNA from cultured CD4+ T cells. MiXCR was run by TCRdb on the PCR reads, yielding one entry per CDR3 protein. The profile covers some 18,000 distinct CDR3 sequences, with under 60% appearing a single time and over 7.5% taken by the ten largest. This chain joins TRBV20-1 and TRBJ2-1; 7 bases match TRBD2. The sequencing here drew on CD4+ T cells from blood, cultured in vitro, taken after SARS-CoV-2 vaccination. This clonotype was sampled from a human donor who had recovered from COVID-19. The CDR3, as DNA: TGCAGTGCTGGCGGGAGATTAGGGGAAAGTGAGCAGTTCTTC. It codes for CSAGGRLGESEQFF.